This T cell receptor beta chain is from a study of T cells in localized non-small cell lung cancer. V was pared by 0 bases and J by 0 bases, with 13 bases between. This CDR3 region has 17 residues. CDR1 is SGHRS and CDR2 is YFSETQ in the germline V gene. Data came from immunoSEQ multiplex PCR; TCRdb stores just in-frame clones and leaves some out. Among 75,000 to 85,000 clones listed, more than 70% were seen once. The TCR originated in an older female donor with stage I lung adenocarcinoma. The chain carries TRBV5-1 and TRBJ1-3; D is possibly TRBD1 (5 bases). The material was peripheral blood, obtained before any cancer treatment. This CDR3 is CASSLGGRDVSGNTIYF. The CDR3 DNA follows: TGCGCCAGCAGCTTGGGGGGCAGGGATGTCTCTGGAAACACCATATATTTT.